These 20 T cell receptor beta chains share one sample of origin, sequenced in a study of shared clonotypes between healthy human individuals. Profiled with immunoSEQ multiplex PCR; TCRdb holds only in-frame clones, not every one. The sample contains approximately 1,500,000 clones, about 96% of which appear only once. The sample taken for sequencing was naive CD4+ T cells sorted from blood. Subset specified: CD45RA+ positively selected. The source is a man aged 25 to 45 in good health.

The chain recombines TRBV14 with TRBJ2-1; tentatively, D is TRBD1 (6 bases). V shed 1 base and J shed 9 bases, with 13 bases lying between them. Germline-derived CDR1 and CDR2 are SGHDN and FVKESK. The CDR3 loop spans 14 amino acids. The CDR3 reads CASSQVQGRGEQFF. The CDR3 DNA reads TGTGCCAGCAGCCAAGTCCAAGGCAGGGGTGAGCAGTTCTTC.

The chain links TRBV19 to TRBJ1-2; TRBD1 matches at 10 bases. Trimming cost V 4 bases and J 8 bases; bases outside gene matches: 7. Germline V gene sequence: CDR1 LNHDA, CDR2 SQIVND (reference sequence). The CDR3 is 14 amino acids. The CDR3 reads CASSTSGTGAGYTF. The CDR3 nucleotides read TGTGCCAGTAGTACGTCCGGGACAGGGGCGGGCTACACCTTC.

The rearrangement links TRBV18 to TRBJ1-2, with a tentative D call TRBD1 (5 bases). The CDR3 length is 15 residues. V was clipped by 3 bases and J by 4 bases, with 15 bases between them. In germline, CDR1 is KGHSH, CDR2 LQKENI. The CDR3 region has the DNA TGTGCCAGCTCACCGGGGGGACGGTCGGGCTATGGCTACACCTTC. It codes for CASSPGGRSGYGYTF. The whole variable domain, filled in from reference TRBV18 and TRBJ1-2, reads NAGVMQNPRHLVRRRGQEARLRCSPMKGHSHVYWYRQLPEEGLKFMVYLQKENIIDESGMPKERFSAEFPKEGPSILRIQQVVRGDSAAYFCASSPGGRSGYGYTFGSGTRLTVV.

The CDR3 DNA reads TGTGCCAGCAGCCCCCGGCCTTCCTACGAGCAGTACTTC. Its protein product is CASSPRPSYEQYF. The chain recombines TRBV14 with TRBJ2-7; D remains unclear. The CDR3 consists of 13 residues. Germline CDR1 SGHDN, CDR2 FVKESK. V was clipped by 4 bases and J by 1 base, with 8 bases between them.

The chain recombines TRBV16 with TRBJ2-4, with a tentative D call TRBD1 (5 bases). Trimming pared 0 bases from V and 7 bases from J, leaving 10 bases between. Germline lookup yields CDR1 KGHSY and CDR2 FQNENV. The CDR3 is 14 amino acids. The CDR3 DNA sequence: TGTGCCAGCAGCCAATCGGGGCAGGGCAACATTCAGTACTTC. Protein product: CASSQSGQGNIQYF.

The rearrangement uses TRBV29-1 and TRBJ2-7, with D possibly TRBD1 on 6 matching bases. Per the germline V gene, CDR1 is SQVTM and CDR2 is ANQGSEA. V was pared by 4 bases and J by 6 bases, with 16 bases between. The CDR3 sequence is 13 residues long. In DNA, the CDR3 is TGCAGCGTTGCCCACAGGGCGGTGCGCGAGCAGTACTTC. As protein: CSVAHRAVREQYF.

This rearrangement joins TRBV10-1 to TRBJ2-2; 11 bases match TRBD2. The V segment lost 6 bases and the J segment 4 bases; nucleotides outside the gene matches: 16. The CDR3 covers 19 residues. CDR1 is WNHNN and CDR2 is SYGVQD in the germline V gene (reference sequence). In DNA, the CDR3 is TGCGCCAGCAGGCTTGGACAGGGAAGGACTAGCGGGCCCACCGGGGAGCTGTTTTTT. Its translation is CASRLGQGRTSGPTGELFF.

As concerns this clone: One junction end does not reproduce the germline sequence, and a read error may be involved. The rearrangement uses TRBV5-1 and TRBJ2-1; no definite D call. The CDR3 totals 14 residues. Germline values: CDR1 SGHRS, CDR2 YFSETQ. The CDR3, as DNA: TGCGCCAGCAGATTGGTCCCCTCCTACAATGAGCAGTTCTTC. Amino acid sequence: CASRLVPSYNEQFF.

This chain joins TRBV9 and TRBJ2-7, with D possibly being TRBD1 or TRBD2 (5 bases each). This CDR3 region has 13 residues. Germline CDR1 is SGDLS and CDR2 is YYNGEE. The germline V and J ends were trimmed by 2 bases and 5 bases, with 11 bases remaining between them. The CDR3 nucleotides read TGTGCCAGCAGCGTCGGGGCGCGCCACGAGCAGTACTTC. Translated, it gives CASSVGARHEQYF.

Note on this clone: Other DNA sequences in this sample translate to the same CDR3. This chain uses TRBV28 with TRBJ2-1; D not resolved. The V end was cut by 5 bases, the J end by 6 bases, with 8 bases between. The CDR3 contains 12 residues. Germline CDR1 reads MDHEN; CDR2 reads SYDVKM. CDR3 sequence: CASSLGSNEQFF. In DNA, the CDR3 is TGTGCCAGCAGTCTAGGGTCCAATGAGCAGTTCTTC.

With regard to this clone: Other DNA sequences in the sample encode the same CDR3. This chain uses TRBV5-1 with TRBJ2-3; D unclear. The CDR3 has 15 amino acids. The V and J ends lost 2 bases and 2 bases respectively, with 12 bases between them. Germline V CDR1 and CDR2: SGHRS, YFSETQ. The CDR3 sequence is CASSFLAGTTDTQYF. The CDR3 coding sequence is TGCGCCAGCAGCTTCTTGGCAGGTACCACAGATACGCAGTATTTT. The full variable domain, completed using reference TRBV5-1 and TRBJ2-3, is KAGVTQTPRYLIKTRGQQVTLSCSPISGHRSVSWYQQTPGQGLQFLFEYFSETQRNKGNFPGRFSGRQFSNSRSEMNVSTLELGDSALYLCASSFLAGTTDTQYFGPGTRLTVL.

The V and J genes are TRBV13 and TRBJ2-7; no clear D. V was cut by 1 base and J by 1 base, with 8 bases left in between. CDR1 and CDR2 (germline): PRHDT, FYEKMQ (reference sequence). The CDR3 has 14 amino acids. Here the CDR3 reads CASSLVRQSYEQYF. The CDR3 nucleotides read TGTGCCAGCAGCTTAGTTCGCCAGTCCTACGAGCAGTACTTC.

On this clone itself: Other DNA sequences from this sample encode an identical CDR3 as well. This rearrangement joins TRBV28 to TRBJ2-7, with 8 bases fitting TRBD1. The CDR3 contains 15 residues. Germline CDR1 and CDR2: MDHEN and SYDVKM. V dropped 3 bases and J dropped 1; count of bases not matched to a gene: 5. CDR3: CASSFVGTGSYEQYF. CDR3 sequence (DNA): TGTGCCAGCAGTTTTGTAGGGACAGGATCCTACGAGCAGTACTTC.

The chain carries TRBV2 and TRBJ2-2; D gene uncertain. CDR1 is SNHLY, CDR2 FYNNEI, per germline. This CDR3 contains 14 residues. V lost 2 bases, J lost 0 bases, and 4 bases lay in between. CDR3 loop: CASSEWTNTGELFF. The DNA of the CDR3 is TGTGCCAGCAGTGAATGGACGAACACCGGGGAGCTGTTTTTT.

Note on this clone: This same CDR3 is encoded by further DNA sequences in the sample. The chain carries TRBV30 and TRBJ1-3, with D uncertain. Trimming removed 2 bases at V and 0 bases at J, with 5 bases between. The germline gives CDR1 GTSNPN, CDR2 SVGIG (reference sequence). The CDR3 sequence is 13 residues long. In nucleotides, the CDR3 is TGTGCCTGGAGTCGTAGCTCTGGAAACACCATATATTTT. Amino acids: CAWSRSSGNTIYF.

The chain combines TRBV28 with TRBJ1-2, with D uncertain. The CDR3 totals 15 residues. V lost 6 bases and J lost 6, with 20 bases in between. Germline CDR1 and CDR2: MDHEN and SYDVKM. The CDR3 DNA reads TGTGCCAGCAGGGTGCGCGGGGAGAGCTACCATGGCTACACCTTC. As protein: CASRVRGESYHGYTF.

Only one count was recorded for this clone. The V call is TRBV10-3, the J call TRBJ1-3; TRBD1 aligns across 8 bases. This CDR3 has 17 amino acids. J lost 0 bases, V lost 4 bases, and 8 bases had no gene match. Germline V lookup: CDR1 ENHRY, CDR2 SYGVKD. CDR3 sequence reads: CAISGYQGASSGNTIYF. The CDR3 nucleotides are TGTGCCATCAGTGGGTATCAGGGGGCGAGCTCTGGAAACACCATATATTTT.

This rearrangement joins TRBV19 to TRBJ2-7; possible D gene TRBD2, 6 bases. The CDR3 runs to 14 residues. V was shortened by 6 bases and J by 1 base, with 13 bases between the two germline ends. Germline lookup yields CDR1 LNHDA and CDR2 SQIVND (reference sequence). The CDR3 spells CASSPNGGSYEQYF. The CDR3 coding sequence is TGTGCCAGTAGCCCGAACGGGGGTTCCTACGAGCAGTACTTC.

The chain combines TRBV28 with TRBJ1-5; D is unresolved. CDR1 and CDR2 from the germline V gene are MDHEN and SYDVKM. This CDR3 is built from 11 residues. V was shortened by 6 bases and J by 11 bases, with 11 bases between the two germline ends. The DNA for the CDR3 is TGTGCCAGCAGCCGGATTGAGGCCCAGCATTTT. As protein: CASSRIEAQHF.

The chain recombines TRBV5-1 with TRBJ1-2; 10 positions agree with TRBD1. Germline loops: CDR1 SGHRS, CDR2 YFSETQ. The J segment lost 8 bases and the V segment lost 3 bases, leaving 7 bases of the junction unmatched. CDR3 length: 14 residues. The CDR3 DNA reads as TGCGCCAGCAGCTCCCCGACAGGGGGCGAAGGCTACACCTTC. Its translation: CASSSPTGGEGYTF. Full variable domain (outside the CDR3, taken from reference TRBV5-1 and TRBJ1-2): KAGVTQTPRYLIKTRGQQVTLSCSPISGHRSVSWYQQTPGQGLQFLFEYFSETQRNKGNFPGRFSGRQFSNSRSEMNVSTLELGDSALYLCASSSPTGGEGYTFGSGTRLTVV.